The clone carrying this TCR beta chain was detected once. The antigen is undetermined. These data come from a study of human T cells and chemical hapten exposure. Whole-study context: Largely, small differences in pooled library volume made per-sample TCR yields vary. Findings and caveats of the study: DPC sensitization did not alter TCRs above 1 in 1000 frequency.

For the library, individual cDNA molecules each received unique molecular identifiers. Per the original methods: A per-sample median of about 100,000 TCRs was observed, with counts ranging from about 23,224 to 690,600. TCRdb analysed the 5' RACE reads with MiXCR anew, one entry per CDR3 protein. None of the V and J calls come from the authors' own analysis; TCRdb made them. Of 100,000 to 120,000 distinct CDR3 sequences in the sample, roughly a fifth were seen once. V lost 6 bases, J lost 4 bases, and 16 bases lay in between. The germline CDR1 and CDR2 sequences are KGHSH and LQKENI. The CDR3 totals 15 residues. The authors' total RNA extraction used unfractionated whole blood.

This clonotype was sampled from a human donor in good health. The gene calls are TRBV18 and TRBJ1-5; possibly TRBD1 for D (6 bases). CDR3 DNA: TGTGCCAGCTCCCCAAGGACAGAGAAGAATCAGCCCCAGCATTTT. Its protein is CASSPRTEKNQPQHF. The whole variable domain, filled in from reference TRBV18 and TRBJ1-5, reads NAGVMQNPRHLVRRRGQEARLRCSPMKGHSHVYWYRQLPEEGLKFMVYLQKENIIDESGMPKERFSAEFPKEGPSILRIQQVVRGDSAAYFCASSPRTEKNQPQHFGDGTRLSIL.